This T cell receptor (beta chain) comes out of a study of regulatory T cells in long-lasting Graves disease. Noted time point: newly diagnosed GD, antithyroid drugs for less than 3 months. RNA extracted from PBMCs served as the sequencing template. The length of the CDR3 is 16 residues. Germline assignment: CDR1 SGHVS and CDR2 FNYEAQ. V dropped 6 bases and J dropped 2; count of bases not matched to a gene: 6. Construction of TCR beta libraries relied on iRepertoire HTBI primers and on Arm-PCR targeting CDR3 regions. TCRdb re-derived calls from the multiplex PCR reads in MiXCR, one entry per CDR3 protein. The data show roughly 500,000 distinct CDR3 sequences, 13% seen once. The same sample was also studied in work on T cells in Graves' hyperthyroidism and ophthalmopathy. From that second work: Diagnostic assessment was based on clinical symptoms, serum thyroxine and TRAb, thyroid ultrasound and orbital computed tomography.

The gene calls are TRBV7-6 and TRBJ2-2; 10 nucleotides match TRBD2. The starting material was peripheral blood mononuclear cells (PBMCs), obtained at new diagnosis, from a patient treated with antithyroid drugs. The source of this sequence is a man in his thirties or forties with Graves disease. The DNA of the CDR3 is TGTGCCAGCAGATCAGCTAGCGGGAGTAACACCGGGGAGCTGTTTTTT. It encodes CASRSASGSNTGELFF.